The TCR beta chain under discussion was sequenced for a study of T cells in Graves' hyperthyroidism and ophthalmopathy. Study-level findings and limits: Most thyroid clonotypes with frequency above 0.001 were detected in blood. With a median lead of about 6.9 months before onset, the model predicted ophthalmopathy.

Diagnoses were made from clinical symptoms, serum measures (thyroxine and TRAb), thyroid ultrasound and orbital computed tomography. This CDR3 spans 14 amino acids. The germline V gene has CDR1 SEHNR and CDR2 FQNEAQ (reference sequence). V shed 6 bases, J shed 5 bases, and the junction held 8 bases outside the gene matches. Comment on this clonotype: Its specificity is not known.

Amplified TCR beta CDR3 regions came from RNA transcripts. Carried out on the TCR CDR3, a first-round RT-PCR used the HTBI primer set. TCRdb fed the multiplex PCR reads into MiXCR, producing one record per CDR3 protein. In the table there are 540,000 or so distinct CDR3 sequences, about half of which are singletons. Sequenced: peripheral blood or thyroid tissue (not recorded which). V gene TRBV7-9 combines with J gene TRBJ2-7, with TRBD2 matching 9 bases. This receptor was taken from an adult woman with Graves' disease, either hyperthyroidism or ophthalmopathy (not recorded which). CDR3 in amino acids: CASSDLAGTHEQYF. CDR3 nucleotide sequence: TGTGCCAGCAGTGACCTAGCGGGGACACACGAGCAGTACTTC.